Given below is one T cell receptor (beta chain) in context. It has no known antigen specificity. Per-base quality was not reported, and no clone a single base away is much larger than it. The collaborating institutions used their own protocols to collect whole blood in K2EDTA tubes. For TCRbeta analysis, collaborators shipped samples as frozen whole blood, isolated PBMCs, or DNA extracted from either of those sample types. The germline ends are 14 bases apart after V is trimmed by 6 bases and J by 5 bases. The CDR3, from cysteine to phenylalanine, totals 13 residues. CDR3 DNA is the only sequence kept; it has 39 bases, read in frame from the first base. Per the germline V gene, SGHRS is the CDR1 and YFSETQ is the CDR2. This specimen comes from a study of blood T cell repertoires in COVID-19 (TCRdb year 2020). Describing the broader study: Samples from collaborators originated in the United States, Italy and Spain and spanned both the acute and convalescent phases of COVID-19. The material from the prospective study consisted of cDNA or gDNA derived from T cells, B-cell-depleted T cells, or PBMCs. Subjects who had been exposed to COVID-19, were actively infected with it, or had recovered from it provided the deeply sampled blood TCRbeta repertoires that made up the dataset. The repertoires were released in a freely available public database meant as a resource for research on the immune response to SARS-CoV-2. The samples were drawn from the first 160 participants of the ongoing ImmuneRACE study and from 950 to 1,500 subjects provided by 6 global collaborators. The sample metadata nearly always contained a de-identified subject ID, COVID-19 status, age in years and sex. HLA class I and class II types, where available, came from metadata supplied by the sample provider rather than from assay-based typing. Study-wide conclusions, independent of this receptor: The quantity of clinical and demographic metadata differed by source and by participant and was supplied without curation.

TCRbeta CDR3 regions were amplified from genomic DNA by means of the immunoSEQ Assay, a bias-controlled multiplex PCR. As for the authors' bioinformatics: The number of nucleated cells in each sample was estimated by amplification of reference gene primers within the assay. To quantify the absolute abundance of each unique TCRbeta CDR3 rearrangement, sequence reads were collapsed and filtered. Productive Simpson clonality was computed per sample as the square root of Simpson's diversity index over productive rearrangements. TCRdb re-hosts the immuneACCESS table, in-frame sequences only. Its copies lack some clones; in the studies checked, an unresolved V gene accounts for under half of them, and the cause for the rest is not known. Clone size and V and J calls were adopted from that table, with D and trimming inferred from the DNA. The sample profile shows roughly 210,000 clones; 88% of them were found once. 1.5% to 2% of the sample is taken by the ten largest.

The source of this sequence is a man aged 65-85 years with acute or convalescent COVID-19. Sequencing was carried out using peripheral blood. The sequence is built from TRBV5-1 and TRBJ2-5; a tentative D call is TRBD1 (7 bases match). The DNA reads TGCGCCAGCAAAACAGGGGACTTGGAGACCCAGTACTTC. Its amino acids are CASKTGDLETQYF.